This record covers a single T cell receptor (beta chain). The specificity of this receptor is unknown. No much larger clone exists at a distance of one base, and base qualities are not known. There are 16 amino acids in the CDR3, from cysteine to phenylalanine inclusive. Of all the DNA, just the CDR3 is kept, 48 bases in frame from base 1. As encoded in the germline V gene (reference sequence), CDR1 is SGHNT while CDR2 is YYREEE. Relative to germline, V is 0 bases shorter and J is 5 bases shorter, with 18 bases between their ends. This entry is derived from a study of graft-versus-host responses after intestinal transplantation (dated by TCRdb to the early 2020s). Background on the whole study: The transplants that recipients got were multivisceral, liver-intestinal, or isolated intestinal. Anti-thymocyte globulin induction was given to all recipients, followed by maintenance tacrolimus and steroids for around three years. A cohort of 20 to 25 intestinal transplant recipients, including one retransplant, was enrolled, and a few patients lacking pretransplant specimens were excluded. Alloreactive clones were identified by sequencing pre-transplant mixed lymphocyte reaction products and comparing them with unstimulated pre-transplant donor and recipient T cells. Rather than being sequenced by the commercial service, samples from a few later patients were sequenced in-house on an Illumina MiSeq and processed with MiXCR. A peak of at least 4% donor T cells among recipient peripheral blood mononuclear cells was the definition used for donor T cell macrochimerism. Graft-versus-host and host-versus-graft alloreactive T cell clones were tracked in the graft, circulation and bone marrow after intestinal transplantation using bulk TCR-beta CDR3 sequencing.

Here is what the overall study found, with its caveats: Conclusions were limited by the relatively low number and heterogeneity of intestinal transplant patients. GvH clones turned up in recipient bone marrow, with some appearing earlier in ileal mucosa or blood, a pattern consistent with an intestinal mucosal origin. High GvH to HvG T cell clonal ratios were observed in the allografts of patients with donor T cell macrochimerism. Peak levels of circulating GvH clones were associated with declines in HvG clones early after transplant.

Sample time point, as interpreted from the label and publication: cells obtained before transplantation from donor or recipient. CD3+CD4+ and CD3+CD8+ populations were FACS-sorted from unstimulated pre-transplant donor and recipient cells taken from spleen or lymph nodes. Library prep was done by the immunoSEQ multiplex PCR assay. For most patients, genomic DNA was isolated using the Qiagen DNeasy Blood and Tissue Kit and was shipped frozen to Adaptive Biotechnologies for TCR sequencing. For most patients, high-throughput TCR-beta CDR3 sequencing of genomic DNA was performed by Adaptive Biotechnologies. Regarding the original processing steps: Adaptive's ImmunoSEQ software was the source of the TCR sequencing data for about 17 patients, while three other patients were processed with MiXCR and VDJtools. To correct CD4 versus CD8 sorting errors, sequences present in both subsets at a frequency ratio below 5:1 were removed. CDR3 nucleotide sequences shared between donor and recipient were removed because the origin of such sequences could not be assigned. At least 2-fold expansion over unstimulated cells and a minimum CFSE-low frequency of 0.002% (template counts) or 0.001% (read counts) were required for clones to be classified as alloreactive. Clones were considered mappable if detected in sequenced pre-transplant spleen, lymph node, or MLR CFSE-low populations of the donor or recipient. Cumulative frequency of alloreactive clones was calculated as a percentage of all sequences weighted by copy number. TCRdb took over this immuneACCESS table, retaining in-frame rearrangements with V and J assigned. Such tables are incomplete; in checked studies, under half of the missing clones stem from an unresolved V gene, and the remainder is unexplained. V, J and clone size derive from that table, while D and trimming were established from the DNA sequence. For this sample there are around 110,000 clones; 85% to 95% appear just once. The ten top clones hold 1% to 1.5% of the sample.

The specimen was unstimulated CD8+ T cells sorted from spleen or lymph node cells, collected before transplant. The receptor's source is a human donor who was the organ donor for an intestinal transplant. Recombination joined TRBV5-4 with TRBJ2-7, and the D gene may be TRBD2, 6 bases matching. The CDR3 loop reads CASSLGVTSLPHEQYF. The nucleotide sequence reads TGTGCCAGCAGCTTGGGGGTGACTAGTCTTCCTCACGAGCAGTACTTC.